Listed below are T cell receptor beta chains from one sample, sequenced in a study of CD8+ T cells in alopecia areata. Assay: immunoSEQ multiplex PCR; the TCRdb copy retains only in-frame clones and omits some. The repertoire holds over 100,000 clones, with 53% as singletons. The starting material was CD4+ T cells sorted from blood, obtained at week 4, from a patient treated with tofacitinib. These receptors came from a human donor with alopecia areata. Each CDR3 is given with its conserved first and last residue. Each record gives: clone size, J gene, V gene, D gene, CDR3 DNA, CDR3 protein. The D gene is left open where the match is weak. A row's size may be missing; if present it is once, few, many or a size class.

size: -; J: TRBJ2-7; V: TRBV15; D: -; DNA: TGTGCCACCAGCGGTGGGAACAGGGAGTACGAGCAGTACTTC; CDR3: CATSGGNREYEQYF
size: -; J: TRBJ2-3; V: TRBV6-5; D: TRBD2; DNA: TGTGCCAGCAGGTCCCCCAGCGGGGGGGATCGTACGCAGTATTTT; CDR3: CASRSPSGGDRTQYF
size: few; J: TRBJ2-5; V: TRBV29-1; D: -; DNA: TGCAGCGCCCCGGAGCAAGGAGAGACCCAGTACTTC; CDR3: CSAPEQGETQYF
size: few; J: TRBJ2-7; V: TRBV7-6; D: -; DNA: TGTGCCAGCAGCTTAGCGAGCGACTACGAGCAGTACTTC; CDR3: CASSLASDYEQYF
size: -; J: TRBJ2-6; V: TRBV6-5; D: -; DNA: TGTGCCAGCAGAAGAGGGTGGGAAGGGGCCAACGTCCTGACTTTC; CDR3: CASRRGWEGANVLTF
size: -; J: TRBJ2-5; V: TRBV29-1; D: -; DNA: TGCAGCGCCGGGGGTCAAGAGACCCAGTACTTC; CDR3: CSAGGQETQYF
size: -; J: TRBJ1-2; V: TRBV29-1; D: -; DNA: TGCAGCGTTGGCAGATCCGATGGCTACACCTTC; CDR3: CSVGRSDGYTF
size: -; J: TRBJ1-2; V: TRBV7-9; D: TRBD1; DNA: TGTGCCAGCAGCTCATCACAGGGGCTGGATGGCTACACCTTC; CDR3: CASSSSQGLDGYTF
size: -; J: TRBJ2-5; V: TRBV29-1; D: TRBD2; DNA: TGCAGCGTTGAAGATCTTGGGCGAGCGGGAGGGACAAAGACCCAGTACTTC; CDR3: CSVEDLGRAGGTKTQYF
size: -; J: TRBJ2-5; V: TRBV15; D: -; DNA: TGTGCCACCAGCAGAGTCGCAGGGGGAGGGGCGGAGACCCAGTACTTC; CDR3: CATSRVAGGGAETQYF
size: -; J: TRBJ1-4; V: TRBV15; D: -; DNA: TGTGCCACCAGCAGAGATAGGGGTGAAAAACTGTTTTTT; CDR3: CATSRDRGEKLFF
size: -; J: TRBJ2-1; V: TRBV7-9; D: -; DNA: TGTGCCAGCAGCTTAGCGCCCCCAGGACGGAGAAATGAGCAGTTCTTC; CDR3: CASSLAPPGRRNEQFF
size: few; J: TRBJ2-1; V: TRBV19; D: TRBD1; DNA: TGTGCCAGTACCCGGGGACAGGGAAGAGGCGATGAGCAGTTCTTC; CDR3: CASTRGQGRGDEQFF
size: -; J: TRBJ1-2; V: TRBV5-1; D: -; DNA: TGCGCCAGCAGCTTGGCCAGGGCCGGTGGCTACACCTTC; CDR3: CASSLARAGGYTF
size: -; J: TRBJ1-3; V: TRBV2; D: -; DNA: TGTGCCAGCAGTGGGTTCAATCCTGGAAACACCATATATTTT; CDR3: CASSGFNPGNTIYF
size: few; J: TRBJ1-1; V: TRBV29-1; D: -; DNA: TGCAGCGTTGAGAGACGGATGAACACTGAAGCTTTCTTT; CDR3: CSVERRMNTEAFF
size: -; J: TRBJ2-3; V: TRBV4-1; D: -; DNA: TGCGCCAGCAGCCAAGGTCGGGTAGAGTTCACAGATACGCAGTATTTT; CDR3: CASSQGRVEFTDTQYF
size: -; J: TRBJ2-5; V: TRBV30; D: -; DNA: TGTGCCTGGAGTGTTCATGAACGGGAGACCCAGTACTTC; CDR3: CAWSVHERETQYF
size: -; J: TRBJ1-1; V: TRBV30; D: -; DNA: TGTGCCTGGAGTGTGGGTCCTGAAGCTTTCTTT; CDR3: CAWSVGPEAFF
size: -; J: TRBJ1-1; V: TRBV29-1; D: -; DNA: TGCAGCGTTGACCTAGGGGGGGGAAAGGCAGCTTTCTTT; CDR3: CSVDLGGGKAAFF
size: few; J: TRBJ2-1; V: TRBV7-9; D: TRBD1; DNA: TGTGCCAGCAGCTTAGAGGGACAGGGGGCCTCGGGTTTCTTC; CDR3: CASSLEGQGASGFF
size: -; J: TRBJ2-7; V: TRBV27; D: -; DNA: TGTGCCAGCATGAGAGGACGGAACTCCTACGAGCAGTACTTC; CDR3: CASMRGRNSYEQYF
size: -; J: TRBJ2-2; V: TRBV4-1; D: -; DNA: TGCGCCAGCAGCCCAGGGACACCGGGAAACACCGGGGAGCTGTTTTTT; CDR3: CASSPGTPGNTGELFF
size: -; J: TRBJ2-6; V: TRBV14; D: -; DNA: TGTGCCAGCAGCATTCACACTTCCTCTCTTGGGGCCAACGTCCTGACTTTC; CDR3: CASSIHTSSLGANVLTF
size: -; J: TRBJ1-1; V: TRBV27; D: TRBD1; DNA: TGTGCCAGCAGGGCTCAGGGGGCCATGAACACTGAAGCTTTCTTT; CDR3: CASRAQGAMNTEAFF
size: -; J: TRBJ2-2; V: TRBV9; D: TRBD2; DNA: TGTGCCAGCAGCGTCACCGGACTAGCGGGGGCCGGGGAGCTGTTTTTT; CDR3: CASSVTGLAGAGELFF
size: few; J: TRBJ1-3; V: TRBV6-1; D: -; DNA: TGTGCCAGCAGTGAAGCCACCACTGGAAACACCATATATTTT; CDR3: CASSEATTGNTIYF
size: -; J: TRBJ2-5; V: TRBV9; D: TRBD2; DNA: TGTGCCAGCAGCCCCAGGGCTAGCGGCCAAGAGACCCAGTACTTC; CDR3: CASSPRASGQETQYF
size: -; J: TRBJ2-2; V: TRBV5-1; D: -; DNA: TGCGCCAGCAGCTTGGTGTCGGGGAACACCGGGGAGCTGTTTTTT; CDR3: CASSLVSGNTGELFF
size: -; J: TRBJ2-2; V: TRBV7-7; D: -; DNA: TGTGCCAGCAGCCACCACAAGGCAGCCACCGGGGAGCTGTTTTTT; CDR3: CASSHHKAATGELFF
size: few; J: TRBJ2-3; V: TRBV9; D: -; DNA: TGTGCCAGCAGCCTTCGCACAGATACGCAGTATTTT; CDR3: CASSLRTDTQYF
size: -; J: TRBJ2-4; V: TRBV29-1; D: -; DNA: TGCAGCGTATGCAGGGGACGAGGTGGGACCAAAAACATTCAGTACTTC; CDR3: CSVCRGRGGTKNIQYF
size: -; J: TRBJ2-5; V: TRBV5-1; D: -; DNA: TGCGCCAGCAGCTTGAGGGAGAAAGAGACCCAGTACTTC; CDR3: CASSLREKETQYF
size: -; J: TRBJ2-5; V: TRBV7-9; D: -; DNA: TGTGCCAGCAGCTTAGTAACTCCTCTAAAGATGGCCCAGTACTTC; CDR3: CASSLVTPLKMAQYF